These 24 T cell receptor beta chains originate from one sample sequenced in a study of cytomegalovirus exposure and HLA in healthy donors. PCR used 60 Vbeta primers and 13 Jbeta primers. The data were produced by immunoSEQ multiplex PCR, yet TCRdb's version contains in-frame clones alone and is incomplete. The sample holds around 99,000 clones, nearly 70% seen once. The sequenced sample consisted of PBMCs. All receptors come from a woman in her 70s in good health and CMV-seropositive.

The chain recombines TRBV5-1 with TRBJ1-5; a possible D gene is TRBD1 (5 bases). The V gene lost 5 bases and the J gene lost 1 base, with 10 bases spanning the gap. Germline V gene sequence: CDR1 SGHRS, CDR2 YFSETQ. The CDR3 contains 14 residues. CDR3 residues: CASRARGSNQPQHF. The DNA of the CDR3 is TGCGCCAGCAGAGCAAGGGGCAGCAATCAGCCCCAGCATTTT.

The J gene is TRBJ1-1, the V gene TRBV6-5; TRBD1 matches 7 bases. The CDR3 runs to 16 residues. The V and J ends lost 0 bases and 6 bases, in that order; junction bases with no gene match: 10. CDR1 and CDR2 (germline): MNHEY, SVGAGI. The CDR3 bases are TGTGCCAGCAGTTACTCTCCAGGGGGGTTTCTAGCTGAAGCTTTCTTT. Its translation is CASSYSPGGFLAEAFF.

The chain uses TRBV10-1 and TRBJ1-6; no clear D gene. V lost 5 bases to trimming and J lost 8 bases, with 10 bases between them. This CDR3 contains 13 residues. Germline V CDR1 and CDR2: WNHNN, SYGVQD (reference sequence). The CDR3 DNA follows: TGCGCCAGCAGTAGCACGCCTGATTCACCCCTCCACTTT. This sequence encodes CASSSTPDSPLHF.

This clone was observed a few times. The chain couples TRBV4-1 to TRBJ1-5, with 10 bases matching TRBD1. Germline V lookup: CDR1 MGHRA, CDR2 YSYEKL. V lost 2 bases to trimming and J lost 7 bases; unmatched junction nucleotides: 8. This CDR3 spans 16 amino acids. CDR3 sequence (DNA): TGCGCCAGCAGCCAAACCCCGGGACAGGGGATACAGCCCCAGCATTTT. Translation: CASSQTPGQGIQPQHF.

This clone has a handful of counts. One junction end does not reproduce the germline sequence, and a read error may be involved. The rearrangement links TRBV30 to TRBJ2-2, with D tentatively TRBD2 (7 bases). The CDR3 covers 14 residues. Germline V CDR1 and CDR2: GTSNPN, SVGIG (reference sequence). The CDR3 here is CAGRGTLNTGELFF. CDR3 nucleotides: TGTGCCGGGAGGGGGACACTGAACACCGGGGAGCTGTTTTTT.

This clone was found a few times. The rearrangement joins TRBV7-2 to TRBJ2-3; 7 nucleotides agree with TRBD2. Germline CDR1 is SGHTA and CDR2 is FQGNSA. The length of the CDR3 is 15 residues. Trimming cost V 4 bases and J 0 bases; bases outside gene matches: 4. The CDR3 DNA follows: TGTGCCAGCAGCTCCCTAGCGGCTAGCACAGATACGCAGTATTTT. It encodes CASSSLAASTDTQYF. The whole variable domain, filled in from reference TRBV7-2 and TRBJ2-3, reads GAGVSQSPSNKVTEKGKDVELRCDPISGHTALYWYRQSLGQGLEFLIYFQGNSAPDKSGLPSDRFSAERTGGSVSTLTIQRTQQEDSAVYLCASSSLAASTDTQYFGPGTRLTVL.

The gene calls are TRBV6-5 and TRBJ1-4; 8 bases line up with TRBD1. Trimming took 6 bases from V and 7 from J; bases not matched to a gene: 7. CDR3 length equals 14 residues. The germline V gene has CDR1 MNHEY and CDR2 SVGAGI. The CDR3 sequence: CASRKDRVGEKLFF. CDR3 sequence (DNA): TGTGCCAGCAGGAAGGACAGGGTGGGTGAAAAACTGTTTTTT.

The genes are TRBV5-6 and TRBJ2-1; D call uncertain. The length of the CDR3 is 11 residues. Germline CDR1 SGHDT, CDR2 YYEEEE. With 2 bases removed from V and 9 bases from J, the gap between germline ends came to 6 bases. This CDR3 reads CASSFRREQFF. Here the CDR3 DNA reads TGTGCCAGCAGCTTTCGTCGTGAGCAGTTCTTC.

This CDR3 is CAIRDSYFRNTIYF. Here the CDR3 DNA reads TGTGCCATCCGGGACAGCTATTTCCGAAACACCATATATTTT. This rearrangement joins TRBV10-3 to TRBJ1-3; 7 nucleotides align to TRBD1. Per germline, CDR1 ENHRY and CDR2 SYGVKD. The V gene end was trimmed by 8 bases and the J gene end by 5 bases; junction bases not matched to a gene: 9. This CDR3 contains 14 residues.

CDR3 amino acids: CASSPGGGLNTEAFF. CDR3 DNA sequence: TGTGCCAGCAGCCCCGGGGGGGGGTTGAACACTGAAGCTTTCTTT. The gene calls are TRBV7-2 and TRBJ1-1; TRBD1 might be the D (5 bases). Trimming pared 5 bases from V and 0 bases from J, leaving 13 bases between. This CDR3 region has 15 residues. Germline CDR1 reads SGHTA; CDR2 reads FQGNSA.

The chain has TRBV6-5 and TRBJ1-1, with TRBD1 matching over 9 bases. The germline V gene has CDR1 MNHEY and CDR2 SVGAGI. This CDR3 has 16 amino acids. Unmatched junction bases numbered 8, after V lost 2 bases and J lost 4 bases. CDR3 nucleotides: TGTGCCAGCAGTTACCCCCGGACAGGGGAAGGCACTGAAGCTTTCTTT. Amino acids: CASSYPRTGEGTEAFF.

The chain is built from TRBV7-2 and TRBJ2-1; a possible D gene is TRBD2 (6 bases). CDR3 size: 13 residues. V was shortened by 4 bases and J by 4 bases, with 8 bases between the two germline ends. In germline, CDR1 is SGHTA, CDR2 FQGNSA. The CDR3 here is CASSWAGYNEQFF. The CDR3 DNA is TGTGCCAGCAGCTGGGCGGGGTACAATGAGCAGTTCTTC.

The rearrangement links TRBV25-1 to TRBJ1-1; 8 positions match TRBD1. The CDR3 consists of 11 residues. V lost 6 bases and J lost 10; bases outside the gene matches: 4. In germline, CDR1 is MGHDK, CDR2 SYGVNS. The CDR3 sequence: CASRQGGGAFF. CDR3 bases: TGTGCCAGCAGACAGGGGGGAGGAGCTTTCTTT.

The chain employs TRBV6-5 and TRBJ1-3; 8 positions agree with TRBD1. This CDR3 has 14 residues. V shed 6 bases, J shed 5 bases, and the junction held 6 bases outside the gene matches. Germline V CDR1 and CDR2: MNHEY, SVGAGI. The CDR3 spells CASSPDRERNTIYF. As DNA, the CDR3 is TGTGCCAGCAGCCCGGACAGGGAAAGAAACACCATATATTTT.

This clone was picked up a small number of times. V and J are TRBV7-2 and TRBJ2-5; D call uncertain. Germline CDR1 is SGHTA and CDR2 is FQGNSA. The germline V and J ends were trimmed by 1 base and 3 bases, with 9 bases remaining between them. There are 14 residues in the CDR3. CDR3: CASSLVFSEETQYF. CDR3 nucleotides: TGTGCCAGCAGCTTAGTCTTCTCAGAAGAGACCCAGTACTTC.

V and J are TRBV15 and TRBJ1-5; a possible D gene is TRBD1 (5 bases). Germline V gives CDR1 LNHNV, CDR2 YYDKDF (reference sequence). This CDR3 comprises 15 residues. The V end was cut by 5 bases, the J end by 0 bases, with 11 bases between. The CDR3 reads CATSWGGNSNQPQHF. CDR3 in DNA: TGTGCCACCAGCTGGGGCGGGAATAGCAATCAGCCCCAGCATTTT.

This clone has only a few counts. The V gene is TRBV30, the J gene TRBJ1-5; 7 bases agree with TRBD1. Germline V gene data show CDR1 as GTSNPN and CDR2 as SVGIG (reference sequence). V lost 3 bases to trimming and J lost 6 bases; unmatched junction nucleotides: 2. CDR3 length equals 12 residues. The CDR3 spells CAWSRGTQPQHF. For the CDR3, the DNA is TGTGCCTGGAGCAGGGGGACTCAGCCCCAGCATTTT.

As DNA, the CDR3 is TGTGCCTGGAGTGTACAACAAACCAATGAGCAGTTCTTC. Its protein product is CAWSVQQTNEQFF. V usage is TRBV30 and J usage is TRBJ2-1, with D unclear. The V end was cut by 0 bases, the J end by 6 bases, with 9 bases between. Per the germline V gene, CDR1 is GTSNPN and CDR2 is SVGIG (reference sequence). CDR3 length equals 13 residues.

The J gene is TRBJ2-2, the V gene TRBV6-5, with a weak D call TRBD2 (6 bases). The V end lost 4 bases, the J end lost 0 bases, and 9 bases lay between the germline ends. The V gene's germline CDR1 is MNHEY and CDR2 SVGAGI. The CDR3 spans 15 residues. CDR3 in DNA: TGTGCCAGCAGTTGGATAGCGGCGAACACCGGGGAGCTGTTTTTT. Amino acids: CASSWIAANTGELFF.

V and J are TRBV10-3 and TRBJ2-1; 10 positions match TRBD1. This CDR3 has 15 residues. Germline V gene lookup returns CDR1 ENHRY and CDR2 SYGVKD. With 3 bases clipped from V and 3 bases from J, the junction kept 2 bases outside the gene matches. CDR3 bases: TGTGCCATCAGTGACCGGGACAGGGGCTACAATGAGCAGTTCTTC. It is translated as CAISDRDRGYNEQFF.

J is TRBJ2-3 and V is TRBV11-2; D is possibly TRBD1 (5 bases). This CDR3 has 16 residues. Germline V gives CDR1 SGHAT, CDR2 FQNNGV. Trimming left V 5 bases short and J 6 bases short, with 21 bases between. CDR3 nucleotide sequence: TGTGCCAGCAGCATATCCAGGGTTACCCCCGGGGATACGCAGTATTTT. It codes for CASSISRVTPGDTQYF.

The chain uses TRBV6-1 and TRBJ2-1, with a tentative D call TRBD2 (6 bases). From germline, CDR1 is MNHNS and CDR2 SASEGT. The germline V and J ends were trimmed by 6 bases and 8 bases, with 14 bases remaining between them. This CDR3 spans 13 amino acids. CDR3 sequence: CASSPGGRDEQFF. The CDR3 nucleotides read TGTGCCAGCAGCCCCGGGGGACGGGATGAGCAGTTCTTC.

The chain links TRBV10-3 to TRBJ1-6; TRBD1 matches at 7 bases. The trim removed 6 bases at V and 3 bases at J, leaving 5 bases unmatched. The CDR3 totals 15 residues. Germline assignment: CDR1 ENHRY and CDR2 SYGVKD. In nucleotides, the CDR3 is TGTGCCATCAGCAAAACAGGGGACTATAATTCACCCCTCCACTTT. It translates to CAISKTGDYNSPLHF.

The chain employs TRBV4-1 and TRBJ2-7; maybe TRBD2 (6 bases). V shed 5 bases and J shed 7 bases, with 24 bases lying between them. This CDR3 comprises 16 residues. Germline lookup yields CDR1 MGHRA and CDR2 YSYEKL. CDR3 residues: CASSFLPGAITGEQYF. CDR3 bases: TGCGCCAGCAGCTTCCTTCCGGGAGCCATAACGGGGGAGCAGTACTTC.